This paragraph covers one T cell receptor (beta chain) sequence. The antigen remains unidentified. The entry originates in a study of shared clonotypes between healthy human individuals. Study-wide points: Donor scarcity curtailed the genetic and exposure-history diversity represented herein.

Clones were sequenced by immunoSEQ multiplex PCR, and TCRdb holds only the in-frame ones, with some missing. Of some 1,100,000 clones listed, around 82% were seen once; the top ten hold approximately 0.5%. Negatively enriched CD4+ T cells were divided by CD45RA into naive and memory. The ends were cut back, 8 bases at V and 1 base at J, with 20 bases in the middle. The germline CDR1 and CDR2 sequences are SGHVS and FQNEAQ. The CDR3 is made up of 17 amino acids. Sequenced material: memory CD4+ T cells from PBMCs. Subset: CD45RA-negative fraction. The J gene is TRBJ2-2, the V gene TRBV7-8; D possibly uses TRBD1 or TRBD2 (5 bases each). This receptor was identified in a young man in good health. Some clones in this sample may be carry-over from other donors' samples. CDR3 protein: CASAHQSGPKNTGELFF. CDR3 DNA: TGTGCCAGCGCCCATCAGTCGGGACCGAAGAACACCGGGGAGCTGTTTTTT.